This record covers a single T cell receptor (beta chain). The CDR3 spans 15 residues. With 8 bases removed from V and 0 bases from J, the gap between germline ends came to 15 bases. Germline CDR1 reads LNHDA; CDR2 reads SQIVND (reference sequence). This entry belongs to a study of graft-versus-host responses after intestinal transplantation. Study as a whole: Recipients got multivisceral, liver-intestinal, or isolated intestinal transplants. Anti-thymocyte globulin served as induction for all recipients, who then took tacrolimus and steroids for around 3 years.

Sequenced by immunoSEQ multiplex PCR; TCRdb stores in-frame clones only, minus some. Here the sample spans roughly 25,000 clones, around 94% being singletons. Sequencing used PBMCs, obtained approximately 32 days after intestinal transplant. The clonotype comes from a human patient who received an intestinal transplant, so some T cells may come from the graft donor. The chain links TRBV19 to TRBJ2-3; perhaps TRBD1 as D (5 bases). CDR3 nucleotides: TGTGCCAGTTCCCACCGCCAGGGAAGCACAGATACGCAGTATTTT. It yields the protein CASSHRQGSTDTQYF.